The rows below give T cell receptor beta chains drawn from one sample of a study of early T cells in non-severe SARS-CoV-2 infection. A single record per CDR3 protein comes from TCRdb applying MiXCR to the 5' RACE reads. The data show under 140,000 distinct CDR3 sequences, around 12% seen once. This specimen was whole blood, taken at baseline. Source of these receptors: an adult who was a healthcare worker with PCR-confirmed SARS-CoV-2 infection or an uninfected control (not recorded which). Both conserved end residues are part of each CDR3. Fields, in order: J gene, D gene, V gene, clone size, CDR3 DNA, CDR3 protein. A D gene is named only where the DNA matches it firmly. Some rows have no size entry. The others give once, few or many, or a class for an expanded clone.

>TRBJ2-1|TRBD2|TRBV7-9|NA
TGTGCCAGCAGCAACCGACTAGCGGGAGATGAGCAGTTCTTC
CASSNRLAGDEQFF
>TRBJ2-3|TRBD2|TRBV5-1|few
TGCGCCAGCAGCTTGGATAGCGGGGGGGCCAGGACAGATACGCAGTATTTT
CASSLDSGGARTDTQYF
>TRBJ2-6|NA|TRBV20-1|NA
TGCAGTGCTAGAGCCTCCAGGGTATCCTCTGGGGCCAACGTCCTGACTTTC
CSARASRVSSGANVLTF
>TRBJ2-7|TRBD1|TRBV7-9|NA
TGTGCCAGCAGCGGACCAGACAGGGTCGGCGAGCAGTACTTC
CASSGPDRVGEQYF
>TRBJ1-5|NA|TRBV30|NA
TGTGCCTGGAGTGTAAAGGGGACCCAGCCCCAGCATTTT
CAWSVKGTQPQHF
>TRBJ2-7|TRBD2|TRBV5-1|few
TGCGCCAGCAGGTTAGGCTACTCACTAGCGGGGGACACATACGAGCAGTACTTC
CASRLGYSLAGDTYEQYF
>TRBJ2-1|NA|TRBV3-1|NA
TGTGCCAGCAGTGGGGAGGTTGAGCAGTTCTTC
CASSGEVEQFF
>TRBJ1-6|TRBD1|TRBV5-1|NA
TGCGCCAGCAGCCCTTTTACAGGGGATGATTCACCCCTCCACTTT
CASSPFTGDDSPLHF
>TRBJ1-2|NA|TRBV15|few
TGTGCCACCAGCATCTTTGTCACTAACTATGGCTACACCTTC
CATSIFVTNYGYTF
>TRBJ1-2|NA|TRBV7-9|NA
TGTGCCAGCAGCCATGTTGTCGCAACTAACTATGGCTACACCTTC
CASSHVVATNYGYTF
>TRBJ2-1|TRBD2|TRBV4-1|few
TGCGCCAGCAGCTTCAGCGGGGGGGCCCCTGAGCAGTTCTTC
CASSFSGGAPEQFF
>TRBJ2-7|NA|TRBV4-1|few
TGCGCCAGCAGCCAAGATATTACAAGAACGTCCTACGAGCAGTACTTC
CASSQDITRTSYEQYF
>TRBJ2-7|TRBD1|TRBV11-1|few
TGTGCCAGCAGCCGACCGGGACAGGGGTACGAGCAGTACTTC
CASSRPGQGYEQYF
>TRBJ1-6|NA|TRBV12-3/TRBV12-4|NA
TGTGCCAGCAGTCAGGGTTATTCATCCCTCCACTTT
CASSQGYSSLHF
>TRBJ2-7|NA|TRBV5-1|many
TGCGCCAGCAGCACGGGACATCTCTACGAGCAGTACTTC
CASSTGHLYEQYF
>TRBJ2-3|NA|TRBV9|few
TGTGCCAGCAGCGTGGGGGAAGGCGCAGATACGCAGTATTTT
CASSVGEGADTQYF
>TRBJ1-1|NA|TRBV20-1|NA
TGCAGTGGACACAGGGTGATGAACACTGAAGCTTTCTTT
CSGHRVMNTEAFF
>TRBJ1-3|NA|TRBV5-1|NA
TGCGCCAGCAGCTCGGGAACAGGGTCTGAAAACACCATATATTTT
CASSSGTGSENTIYF
>TRBJ1-2|NA|TRBV6-1|few
TGTGCCAGCACCCGCCCCGGTGCTTTCTATGGCTACACCTTC
CASTRPGAFYGYTF
>TRBJ1-2|NA|TRBV19|few
TGTGCCAGTAGTATTGGTGGGGAATTGGGCTACACCTTC
CASSIGGELGYTF
>TRBJ2-1|NA|TRBV7-3|few
TGTGCCAGCAGTATAACCGGGACGGATTACAATGAGCAGTTCTTC
CASSITGTDYNEQFF
>TRBJ2-7|TRBD2|TRBV9|NA
TGTGCCAGCAGCTTTAGCGGGGACCCCTACGAGCAGTACTTC
CASSFSGDPYEQYF
>TRBJ2-2|NA|TRBV5-4|many
TGTGCCAGCAGCTTCAGACCTTCTTCCGGGGAGCTGTTTTTT
CASSFRPSSGELFF
>TRBJ1-6|NA|TRBV27|NA
TGTGCCAGCAGTTCCCTTGGAGGTTCACCCCTCCACTTT
CASSSLGGSPLHF
>TRBJ2-1|NA|TRBV20-1|NA
TGCAGTGCTCTTTCCGACGGCCCCGCGCAGTTCTTC
CSALSDGPAQFF
>TRBJ2-7|NA|TRBV27|once
TGTGCCAGCAGTTTAAGTGGTGGTTATTCCCACGAGCAGTACTTC
CASSLSGGYSHEQYF
>TRBJ2-1|NA|TRBV14|NA
TGTGCCAGCAGCCAAGGGCTAGCTGCTGAGCAGTTCTTC
CASSQGLAAEQFF
>TRBJ2-7|TRBD1|TRBV5-6|few
TGTGCCAGCAGCCCGGGACAGTACTACGAGCAGTACTTC
CASSPGQYYEQYF
>TRBJ2-1|TRBD1|TRBV5-1|many
TGCGCCAGCAGCTTGTTTTTGGGACAGGGGGGCAATGAGCAGTTCTTC
CASSLFLGQGGNEQFF
>TRBJ1-6|NA|TRBV12-3/TRBV12-4|few
TGTGCCAGCACTCCCAGGGAGAATTCACCCCTCCACTTT
CASTPRENSPLHF
>TRBJ1-6|NA|TRBV12-3/TRBV12-4|few
TGTGCCAGCAGTTTAGACACCGTACTTGGGGGTAATTCACCCCTCCACTTT
CASSLDTVLGGNSPLHF
>TRBJ1-2|TRBD1|TRBV28|few
TGTGCCAGCAGTTTAACGGGCAGGGGGCAATCTGGCTACACCTTC
CASSLTGRGQSGYTF
>TRBJ1-4|NA|TRBV15|NA
TGTGCCACCAGCTCTCGAGGGGGGGAAAAACTGTTTTTT
CATSSRGGEKLFF
>TRBJ2-3|NA|TRBV28|many
TGTGCCAGCAGTTCACCGAGCGGGACAGATACGCAGTATTTT
CASSSPSGTDTQYF
>TRBJ1-1|NA|TRBV6-5|NA
TGTGCCAGCAGGAGGACCAGGGGTCTGAACACTGAAGCTTTCTTT
CASRRTRGLNTEAFF
>TRBJ1-1|NA|TRBV14|many
TGTGCCAGCAGCCAAGATCGTCAGGGTATATCGGGAATGAACACTGAAGCTTTCTTT
CASSQDRQGISGMNTEAFF
>TRBJ2-1|NA|TRBV11-2|few
TGTGCCAGCAAGGGGACTGCTAACAATGAGCAGTTCTTC
CASKGTANNEQFF
>TRBJ2-2|TRBD1|TRBV6-1|many
TGTGCCAGCCCTGAGGACAGGCCGCTTCAAATCACCGGGGAGCTGTTTTTT
CASPEDRPLQITGELFF
>TRBJ2-3|TRBD1|TRBV11-3|few
TGTGCCAGCAGCTTCACAGGGGGCGGCACAGATACGCAGTATTTT
CASSFTGGGTDTQYF
>TRBJ2-5|TRBD2|TRBV5-1|many
TGCGCCAGCAGCTTGGGACTAGCGGCTCTCCAAGAGACCCAGTACTTC
CASSLGLAALQETQYF
>TRBJ2-3|TRBD2|TRBV28|NA
TGTGCCAGCAGTTCTAGCGGGGGGGACCTTGTGGCAGATACGCAGTATTTT
CASSSSGGDLVADTQYF
>TRBJ1-2|NA|TRBV28|few
TGTGCCAGCAGTTTAGTCTTATTGGGGAGCTATGGCTACACCTTC
CASSLVLLGSYGYTF
>TRBJ1-1|NA|TRBV7-9|many
TGTGCCAGCCGCCCCTCGGAGGAGGGCACAGGCACTGAAGCTTTCTTT
CASRPSEEGTGTEAFF
>TRBJ1-1|NA|TRBV6-6|many
TGTGCCAGCACCCGTATACAGGGCTCTAACACTGAAGCTTTCTTT
CASTRIQGSNTEAFF
>TRBJ1-1|NA|TRBV6-6|NA
TGTGCCAGCACGGGAGCAGGGAACACTGAAGCTTTCTTT
CASTGAGNTEAFF
>TRBJ2-1|NA|TRBV3-1|NA
TGTGCCAGCAGCACCTCTAGCTCCTACAATGAGCAGTTCTTC
CASSTSSSYNEQFF
>TRBJ2-7|NA|TRBV11-2|NA
TGTGCCAGCAGCTTCAAGTCCTACGAGCAGTACTTC
CASSFKSYEQYF
>TRBJ2-5|NA|TRBV7-9|few
TGTGCCAGCAGCCCGCACCAAGAGACCCAGTACTTC
CASSPHQETQYF